This TCR beta chain was captured by sequencing in a study of cytomegalovirus exposure and HLA in healthy donors. Overall study results and limits: Later on, a genetic analysis was performed. It linked a missense variant in DCLRE1C with V- and J-gene trimming of TCR beta. A later analysis by the authors found several of the most significant clusters apparently linked to common viral pathogens.

This PCR relied on a set of 60 Vbeta primers and 13 Jbeta primers. Some clones are missing from TCRdb's copy, which holds only in-frame ones; the method was immunoSEQ multiplex PCR. This repertoire shows about 140,000 clones, 70% to 80% found once; its top ten account for 6.5%. CDR1 SGHNT and CDR2 YYREEE come from the germline V gene (reference sequence). Deletions cut 0 bases from V and 7 bases from J, with 5 bases between. There are 13 residues in the CDR3. As concerns this clone: What it binds is unknown.

The chain is built from TRBV5-4 and TRBJ1-6; D is undetermined. The sample taken for sequencing was PBMCs. The sequence was obtained from a man aged 35 to 55 in good health and CMV-seropositive. CDR3 sequence: CASSLAENSPLHF. The CDR3 DNA sequence: TGTGCCAGCAGCTTGGCAGAAAATTCACCCCTCCACTTT.